Below are 31 T cell receptor beta chains sequenced from a single sample in a study of identical twins. MiXCR was run by TCRdb on the 5' RACE reads, yielding one entry per CDR3 protein. Of about 1.7 million distinct CDR3 sequences detected, about 31% appear once; the ten largest clones hold about 0.27%. Sequenced input: cord blood. These TCRs come from a newborn girl in good health.

The chain has TRBV27 and TRBJ1-1; possibly TRBD1 for D (5 bases). Between the trimmed V and J ends, which lost 3 bases and 0 bases, there was a span of 17 bases. CDR1 is MNHEY, CDR2 SMNVEV, per germline (reference sequence). The CDR3 length is 17 residues. This CDR3 reads CASSLGQGLRLNTEAFF. The DNA for the CDR3 is TGTGCCAGCAGTTTGGGGCAGGGTCTTAGATTGAACACTGAAGCTTTCTTT.

The chain uses TRBV20-1 and TRBJ2-7, with 7 bases that match TRBD1. The CDR3 totals 13 residues. Germline assignment: CDR1 DFQATT and CDR2 SNEGSKA (reference sequence). The V gene end was trimmed by 3 bases and the J gene end by 2 bases; junction bases not matched to a gene: 4. The CDR3 DNA is TGCAGTGCTAGGAAAGACAGGGCCTACGAGCAGTACTTC. Translation: CSARKDRAYEQYF.

The table lists this clonotype with many counts. The rearrangement uses TRBV12-3 or TRBV12-4 and TRBJ2-7; TRBD2 matches 14 bases. V shed 7 bases and J 3 bases; nucleotides not matched to a gene: 8. The CDR3 extends over 16 amino acids. The CDR3 DNA is TGTGCCAGCACCCCTCTTGGGACTAGCGGGAGCTACGAGCAGTACTTC. It codes for CASTPLGTSGSYEQYF.

The CDR3 bases are TGTGCCAGCAGCGGGACTAGCGGGAGAGGAAACATTCAGTACTTC. Amino acid sequence: CASSGTSGRGNIQYF. The chain uses TRBV7-9 and TRBJ2-4; 14 positions agree with TRBD2. Unmatched junction bases numbered 3, after V lost 5 bases and J lost 6 bases. This CDR3 is 15 amino acids long. Germline CDR1 SEHNR, CDR2 FQNEAQ (reference sequence).

Turning to this clonotype: The junction does not match germline at one end; this may be a read error. The chain recombines TRBV6-2 or TRBV6-3 with TRBJ2-7, with 10 bases aligning to TRBD1. Germline CDR1 is MNHEY and CDR2 is SVGEGT. This CDR3 has 15 residues. CDR3 residues: CAGRRDRGGSYEQYF. Here the CDR3 DNA reads TGTGCCGGCAGGAGGGACAGGGGTGGCTCCTACGAGCAGTACTTC.

The V and J genes are TRBV4-1 and TRBJ2-5; D not resolved. Germline values: CDR1 MGHRA, CDR2 YSYEKL. This CDR3 region has 17 residues. V was clipped by 1 base and J by 11 bases, with 26 bases between them. Here the CDR3 reads CASSQGPGSSSYNEQYF. The CDR3 nucleotides are TGCGCCAGCAGCCAAGGACCCGGCAGTTCCTCCTACAATGAGCAGTACTTC.

This clonotype was observed once. One end of the junction fails to match germline, which may point to a read error. The rearrangement uses TRBV9 and TRBJ1-6; D is undetermined. Germline assignment: CDR1 SGDLS and CDR2 YYNGEE. CDR3 length: 14 residues. This chain's CDR3 is CATSVGPGNSPLHF. The DNA for the CDR3 is TGTGCCACCAGCGTAGGTCCGGGTAATTCACCCCTCCACTTT.

The V call is TRBV12-3 or TRBV12-4, the J call TRBJ1-5; D is undetermined. Trimming left V 2 bases short and J 7 bases short, with 12 bases between. CDR3 length: 14 residues. This CDR3 is CASSLSAGGQPQHF. The CDR3 nucleotides read TGTGCCAGCAGTTTATCCGCAGGCGGGCAGCCCCAGCATTTT.

This clonotype occurred many times. In DNA form, the CDR3 reads TGCGCCAGTCGACCTAGCGGAACCCGCACAGATACGCAGTATTTT. Translation gives CASRPSGTRTDTQYF. The rearrangement joins TRBV5-1 to TRBJ2-3; 7 nucleotides align to TRBD2. V lost 8 bases, J lost 1 base, and 10 bases stayed unmatched. This CDR3 is built from 15 residues. Germline V gives CDR1 SGHRS, CDR2 YFSETQ.

This clonotype has only a few counts. The chain carries TRBV27 and TRBJ2-3; D gene unclear. The CDR3 extends over 16 amino acids. Germline V gene lookup returns CDR1 MNHEY and CDR2 SMNVEV (reference sequence). The V gene lost 3 bases and the J gene lost 3 bases, with 16 bases spanning the gap. In DNA form, the CDR3 reads TGTGCCAGCAGTTTCTCGACCTCTAGTAGGACAGATACGCAGTATTTT. Translation gives CASSFSTSSRTDTQYF.

A single count supports this clonotype. This rearrangement joins TRBV20-1 to TRBJ1-2, with a possible D match to TRBD1 (5 bases). The V and J ends lost 6 bases and 6 bases respectively, with 14 bases between them. The CDR3 is made up of 12 amino acids. CDR1 DFQATT and CDR2 SNEGSKA come from the germline V gene (reference sequence). As DNA, the CDR3 is TGCAGTGCCCCAGGGAACATCCATGGCTACACCTTC. It encodes CSAPGNIHGYTF.

This clonotype has more than one count but fewer than ten. The chain uses TRBV7-9 and TRBJ2-3; unclear D gene. V was clipped by 4 bases and J by 1 base, with 9 bases between them. Germline-derived CDR1 and CDR2 are SEHNR and FQNEAQ (reference sequence). The CDR3 totals 14 residues. This CDR3 reads CASSWAQGTDTQYF. The CDR3 DNA follows: TGTGCCAGCAGCTGGGCTCAGGGCACAGATACGCAGTATTTT.

This clonotype was found a few times. CDR3 coding DNA: TGCAGTGCCGTAGCGGGGTTCCTCTACGAGCAGTACTTC. Translation gives CSAVAGFLYEQYF. The V call is TRBV20-1, the J call TRBJ2-7; 8 bases are shared with TRBD2. The V segment lost 6 bases and the J segment 3 bases; nucleotides outside the gene matches: 7. CDR1 and CDR2 (germline): DFQATT, SNEGSKA (reference sequence). The CDR3 length is 13 residues.

The V gene is TRBV12-3 or TRBV12-4, the J gene TRBJ2-4, with TRBD2 matching over 7 bases. CDR3 length: 17 residues. V shed 6 bases, J shed 0 bases, and the junction held 11 bases outside the gene matches. CDR3 nucleotides: TGTGCCAGCAGGCGATTTACGGGGAGGGGAGCCAAAAACATTCAGTACTTC. It yields the protein CASRRFTGRGAKNIQYF.

There are many counts of this clonotype. This chain uses TRBV5-1 with TRBJ2-5; D remains unclear. The CDR3 runs 16 residues. Germline V gene data show CDR1 as SGHRS and CDR2 as YFSETQ. V dropped 3 bases and J dropped 2 bases, with 17 bases sitting between them. The CDR3 DNA is TGCGCCAGCAGCTACGTGATCGGTCTCCAGCAAGAGACCCAGTACTTC. It translates to CASSYVIGLQQETQYF. Full variable domain (remainder filled in from reference TRBV5-1 and TRBJ2-5): KAGVTQTPRYLIKTRGQQVTLSCSPISGHRSVSWYQQTPGQGLQFLFEYFSETQRNKGNFPGRFSGRQFSNSRSEMNVSTLELGDSALYLCASSYVIGLQQETQYFGPGTRLLVL.

This clonotype was observed at least ten times. The genes are TRBV5-1 and TRBJ2-1, with 8 bases matching TRBD2. Germline trimming cut 3 bases from V and 4 bases from J; bases unmatched to any gene: 6. The germline V gene encodes CDR1 SGHRS and CDR2 YFSETQ. There are 15 residues in the CDR3. The CDR3 DNA is TGCGCCAGCAGCTCAGGACTAGCCAGATACAATGAGCAGTTCTTC. Translation gives CASSSGLARYNEQFF.

The chain carries TRBV20-1 and TRBJ2-7; TRBD1 might be the D (5 bases). The CDR3 loop spans 14 amino acids. CDR1 is DFQATT, CDR2 SNEGSKA, per germline (reference sequence). V was shortened by 3 bases and J by 4 bases, with 16 bases between the two germline ends. The CDR3 reads CSASLTGFGYEQYF. The CDR3, as DNA: TGCAGTGCTAGCCTAACAGGTTTCGGATACGAGCAGTACTTC.

V and J are TRBV20-1 and TRBJ2-3; D may be TRBD2 (6 bases). The CDR3 is 14 amino acids. Looked up from germline, CDR1 is DFQATT and CDR2 is SNEGSKA (reference sequence). V was pared by 5 bases and J by 4 bases, with 16 bases between. The CDR3 DNA follows: TGCAGTGCTCAGACCCCGACTAGGTCAGATACGCAGTATTTT. Its protein is CSAQTPTRSDTQYF.

Here the CDR3 reads CASSQISGVAYNEQFF. The DNA for the CDR3 is TGCGCCAGCAGCCAAATTTCGGGGGTGGCCTACAATGAGCAGTTCTTC. The V gene is TRBV4-1, the J gene TRBJ2-1; possible D gene TRBD2, 6 bases. Trimming removed 2 bases from V and 2 bases from J, with 13 bases in between. CDR3 size: 16 residues. Germline V gene sequence: CDR1 MGHRA, CDR2 YSYEKL.

This clonotype was recorded a few times. This chain joins TRBV6-5 and TRBJ2-1; TRBD1 agrees at 12 bases. Germline V gene lookup returns CDR1 MNHEY and CDR2 SVGAGI. J lost 8 bases, V lost 4 bases, and 6 bases had no gene match. There are 15 residues in the CDR3. The CDR3 sequence is CASSSSGTGGHEQFF. CDR3 nucleotide sequence: TGTGCCAGCAGTTCATCCGGGACAGGGGGCCATGAGCAGTTCTTC.

This clonotype was seen more than once but under ten times. The rearrangement links TRBV20-1 to TRBJ2-4, with D hard to call. The end of the DNA aligns better with TRBJ2-7, so the J call may be wrong. Per the germline V gene, CDR1 is DFQATT and CDR2 is SNEGSKA (reference sequence). The CDR3 has 12 amino acids. The CDR3 protein is CSARGNGYEQYF. CDR3 sequence (DNA): TGCAGTGCTAGAGGGAACGGCTACGAGCAGTACTTC.

This clonotype was detected ten times or more. The chain links TRBV12-3 or TRBV12-4 to TRBJ2-7, with a tentative D call TRBD2 (6 bases). Trimming took off 3 bases at V and 6 bases at J, with 18 bases between the two ends. The length of the CDR3 is 15 residues. CDR3 region: CASSLDLGVGGEQYF. The CDR3 nucleotides read TGTGCCAGCAGTTTGGATCTAGGGGTCGGGGGCGAGCAGTACTTC.

The chain joins TRBV30 to TRBJ1-6; possibly TRBD1 for D (6 bases). The CDR3 covers 15 residues. The V gene lost 2 bases and the J gene lost 3 bases, with 11 bases spanning the gap. Germline V gene data show CDR1 as GTSNPN and CDR2 as SVGIG (reference sequence). The CDR3 protein is CAWSIPGHYNSPLHF. The CDR3 region has the DNA TGTGCCTGGAGTATACCGGGACACTATAATTCACCCCTCCACTTT.

The J gene is TRBJ1-5, the V gene TRBV28, with 9 bases lining up with TRBD1. Per germline, CDR1 MDHEN and CDR2 SYDVKM. The CDR3 runs 15 residues. J lost 2 bases, V lost 8 bases, and 7 bases had no gene match. CDR3 protein: CASLKDRGRNQPQHF. CDR3 in DNA: TGTGCCAGCCTCAAGGACAGGGGACGCAATCAGCCCCAGCATTTT.

CDR3 in DNA: TGTGCCAGCAGTCCCCACAGGGGTGATGAGCAGTTCTTC. This encodes CASSPHRGDEQFF. The rearrangement joins TRBV12-3 or TRBV12-4 to TRBJ2-1, with 7 bases identical to TRBD1. This CDR3 spans 13 amino acids. Trimming cost V 5 bases and J 8 bases; bases outside gene matches: 6.

The rearrangement joins TRBV28 to TRBJ1-5; 12 bases match TRBD1. V was pared by 6 bases and J by 6 bases, with 6 bases of the junction left unmatched. The CDR3 is made up of 15 amino acids. Germline loops: CDR1 MDHEN, CDR2 SYDVKM. CDR3 DNA sequence: TGTGCCAGCAGCCCGGGACAGGGGGCATTTCAGCCCCAGCATTTT. Its protein product is CASSPGQGAFQPQHF.

V is TRBV7-2 and J is TRBJ2-5; weak D call: TRBD2 (6 bases). The J call may be wrong; the DNA end is better matched by TRBJ2-7. CDR1 is SGHTA and CDR2 is FQGNSA in the germline V gene. This CDR3 is built from 14 residues. Here the CDR3 DNA reads TGTGCCAGCAGCTTGAAGCGGGCGGGCAACGAGCAGTACTTC. This encodes CASSLKRAGNEQYF.

The chain links TRBV28 to TRBJ2-7; D is perhaps TRBD2 (5 bases). The J call is uncertain, as TRBJ2-4 better fits the DNA end. The CDR3 runs to 10 residues. From germline, CDR1 is MDHEN and CDR2 SYDVKM. The CDR3, as DNA: TGTGCCAGTGCGGCGGGCATTCAGTACTTC. Protein: CASAAGIQYF.

This clonotype occurred many times. CDR3 nucleotide sequence: TGCAGCGTTGGCGGACTAGCGGGGGGGATTTACAATGAGCAGTTCTTC. Translating it yields CSVGGLAGGIYNEQFF. The chain links TRBV29-1 to TRBJ2-1; 15 bases are a match to TRBD2. The germline V gene has CDR1 SQVTM and CDR2 ANQGSEA. The CDR3 loop spans 16 amino acids. The ends lost 4 bases at V and 4 bases at J; junction bases unmatched: 5.

The genes are TRBV10-3 and TRBJ1-5, with D possibly being TRBD1 (5 bases). The CDR3 length is 14 residues. The germline V gene has CDR1 ENHRY and CDR2 SYGVKD. Trimming pared 4 bases from V and 5 bases from J, leaving 12 bases between. CDR3 bases: TGTGCCATCAGTGGGGGCGGGGGAGATCAGCCCCAGCATTTT. Its protein is CAISGGGGDQPQHF.

This clonotype was detected ten times or more. V is TRBV4-2 and J is TRBJ2-1; 10 bases agree with TRBD1. CDR1 is LGHNA, CDR2 YNFKEQ, per germline. Trimming removed 5 bases from V and 6 bases from J; junction bases left unmatched: 10. The CDR3 extends over 16 amino acids. The CDR3 region is CASSETGQGMANEQFF. The CDR3, as DNA: TGTGCCAGCAGCGAAACGGGACAGGGGATGGCCAATGAGCAGTTCTTC.